This T cell receptor (beta chain) was found in a study of metastatic and nonmetastatic thyroid tumors. Across the study: Malignant and benign thyroid patients had repertoires compared in peripheral blood and tumor or nodule tissue. Notes on the study in general: In blood and tumor, TCR beta diversity was reportedly significantly higher in malignant thyroid tumors than in benign nodules.

The authors' processing: Built for papillary thyroid cancer, a distant-metastasis classifier drew on CDR3 differences across clinicopathological groups. MiXCR re-clonotyped the PCR reads for TCRdb. These V and J calls derive from TCRdb rather than the authors' analysis. The sample lists about 43,000 clones, roughly 3.1% occurring once. No treatment of any kind had been given to any patient before thyroid surgery. In this sample, this clone turned up many times. Its antigen remains unidentified. V lost 0 bases and J 5 bases, leaving 11 bases between the germline ends. CDR1 is SGHRS and CDR2 is YFSETQ in the germline V gene. This CDR3 has 14 amino acids.

This chain connects TRBV5-1 to TRBJ1-1; possible D gene TRBD1, 5 bases. The material sequenced was blood. This sequence was found in a female donor with papillary thyroid cancer or a benign thyroid nodule (not recorded which). Some clones in this sample may be carry-over from other donors' samples. The CDR3 here is CASSLVGVETEAFF. CDR3 in DNA: TGCGCCAGCAGCTTGGTAGGGGTTGAGACTGAAGCTTTCTTT.